A single sample is the source of the 11 T cell receptor beta chains below, sequenced in a study of T cells of healthy individuals. TCRdb analysed the 5' RACE reads with MiXCR anew, one entry per CDR3 protein. The data hold about 60,000 distinct CDR3 sequences, with around 16% observed a single time. These receptors all come from a human donor in good health.

A few counts support this clonotype. The chain is built from TRBV20-1 and TRBJ2-1, with a tentative D call TRBD2 (6 bases). V was cut by 6 bases and J by 8 bases, with 20 bases left in between. The CDR3 is 14 residues long. Germline V gene sequence: CDR1 DFQATT, CDR2 SNEGSKA (reference sequence). CDR3 bases: TGCAGTGCAATACCGGGAGTGCGGGTCTATGAGCAGTTCTTC. Translating it yields CSAIPGVRVYEQFF.

This clonotype was recorded many times. This rearrangement joins TRBV29-1 to TRBJ1-1, with unresolved D. Trimming took off 4 bases at V and 4 bases at J, with 4 bases between the two ends. Germline V gene data show CDR1 as SQVTM and CDR2 as ANQGSEA. The CDR3 has 10 amino acids. CDR3 bases: TGCAGCGTTGGGGCCACTGAAGCTTTCTTT. Its protein is CSVGATEAFF. The full variable domain, its missing parts supplied by reference TRBV29-1 and TRBJ1-1, is SAVISQKPSRDICQRGTSLTIQCQVDSQVTMMFWYRQQPGQSLTLIATANQGSEATYESGFVIDKFPISRPNLTFSTLTVSNMSPEDSSIYLCSVGATEAFFGQGTRLTVV.

This clonotype has at least ten counts. The chain combines TRBV3-1 with TRBJ2-7; D unresolved. The CDR3 is 15 residues long. Trimming stripped 2 bases from V and 0 bases from J, with 11 bases between. CDR1 is LGHDT, CDR2 YNNKEL, per germline (reference sequence). The CDR3 spells CASSQMAQPSYEQYF. The CDR3, as DNA: TGTGCCAGCAGCCAAATGGCACAGCCCTCCTACGAGCAGTACTTC.

This chain uses TRBV7-6 with TRBJ2-7; TRBD2 agrees at 10 bases. The CDR3 consists of 16 residues. Germline assignment: CDR1 SGHVS and CDR2 FNYEAQ. The junction had 7 bases not matched to a gene; V was cut back by 4 bases and J by 1 base. Here the CDR3 DNA reads TGTGCCAGCAGCTCCCGGACTAGCGGTTTGTCCTACGAGCAGTACTTC. Amino acid sequence: CASSSRTSGLSYEQYF.

This clonotype occurred a few times. This chain connects TRBV12-3 or TRBV12-4 to TRBJ2-1, with TRBD2 matching 11 bases. The CDR3 sequence is 15 residues long. V gave up 6 bases and J gave up 7 bases; unmatched junction bases: 8. This CDR3 is CASRVAGGPRNEQFF. CDR3 nucleotide sequence: TGTGCCAGCAGGGTAGCGGGGGGGCCGAGAAATGAGCAGTTCTTC.

The CDR3 sequence is CAGTDRYYGYTF. CDR3 coding DNA: TGTGCCGGAACAGACAGATACTATGGCTACACCTTC. The chain couples TRBV6-1 to TRBJ1-2, with D perhaps matching TRBD1 (5 bases). Germline V lookup: CDR1 MNHNS, CDR2 SASEGT. Trimming stripped 11 bases from V and 3 bases from J, with 13 bases between. This CDR3 spans 12 amino acids.

The chain recombines TRBV5-1 with TRBJ1-1; D is undetermined. The ends were cut back, 4 bases at V and 8 bases at J, with 12 bases in the middle. Germline lookup yields CDR1 SGHRS and CDR2 YFSETQ. CDR3 length: 12 residues. CDR3 in amino acids: CASSPMGREAFF. The CDR3 DNA is TGCGCCAGCAGCCCAATGGGCAGGGAAGCTTTCTTT.

This clonotype showed up many times. This chain connects TRBV7-2 to TRBJ2-7; D possibly matches TRBD1 or TRBD2 (5 bases each). Trimming took 2 bases from V and 1 from J, leaving 9 bases between them. Germline V lookup: CDR1 SGHTA, CDR2 FQGNSA. The CDR3 sequence is 14 residues long. Here the CDR3 DNA reads TGTGCCAGCAGCTTACCGGGACGGTCCTACGAGCAGTACTTC. Translating gives CASSLPGRSYEQYF.

This clonotype was recorded a few times. CDR3 amino acids: CASSQDQHRGNTIYF. The CDR3 DNA sequence: TGCGCCAGCAGCCAAGATCAGCATCGGGGAAACACCATATATTTT. This chain joins TRBV4-3 and TRBJ1-3; D gene uncertain. CDR3 length: 15 amino acids. CDR1 LGHNA and CDR2 YSLEER come from the germline V gene. Between the trimmed V and J ends, which lost 0 bases and 4 bases, there was a span of 10 bases.

This clonotype was seen more than once but under ten times. This chain uses TRBV6-1 with TRBJ1-5; D possibly corresponds to TRBD1 (6 bases). V shed 5 bases and J shed 5 bases, with 16 bases lying between them. The germline V gene has CDR1 MNHNS and CDR2 SASEGT. The CDR3 is 15 residues long. This CDR3 reads CASSNFRDTHQPQHF. In DNA form, the CDR3 reads TGTGCCAGCAGTAACTTCCGGGACACTCATCAGCCCCAGCATTTT.

There are a few counts of this clonotype. The J gene is TRBJ1-5, the V gene TRBV15; no reliable D call. Trimming stripped 0 bases from V and 0 bases from J, with 9 bases between. The CDR3 spans 16 residues. Germline lookup yields CDR1 LNHNV and CDR2 YYDKDF (reference sequence). This CDR3 reads CATSRDMGGSNQPQHF. CDR3 DNA sequence: TGTGCCACCAGCAGAGATATGGGAGGTAGCAATCAGCCCCAGCATTTT.